This TCR beta chain was documented in a study of cytomegalovirus exposure and HLA in healthy donors. V lost 4 bases, J lost 4 bases, and 5 bases stayed unmatched. The length of the CDR3 is 14 residues. Looked up from germline, CDR1 is SGHRS and CDR2 is YFSETQ. PCR used 60 Vbeta primers and 13 Jbeta primers. Measured with immunoSEQ multiplex PCR; TCRdb has only the in-frame clones, and not every one. The profile shows around 85,000 clones, 70% to 75% of them singletons. The TCR sequence derives from a man aged 60 to 69 in good health and CMV-seronegative. The source material was PBMCs. The V and J genes are TRBV5-1 and TRBJ1-1, with 9 nucleotides matching TRBD1. CDR3 coding DNA: TGCGCCAGCAGCGGGGACAGGGCTGGCACTGAAGCTTTCTTT. Translation: CASSGDRAGTEAFF.